This TCR beta chain was profiled in a study of identical twins. V lost 5 bases, J lost 1 base, and 8 bases lay in between. This CDR3 contains 13 residues. CDR1 and CDR2 (germline): MNHEY, SVGEGT. TCRdb redid the calling of the 5' RACE reads with MiXCR, one entry per CDR3 protein. The sample includes 200,000 to 250,000 distinct CDR3 sequences, around 8% of them seen just once. The sample was also reused in another study, on yellow fever vaccine responses in identical twins.

This clonotype was sampled from a young woman in good health. Sample: memory (CD45RO+) T cells sorted from blood. The gene calls are TRBV6-2 or TRBV6-3 and TRBJ2-5; D unresolved. CDR3 sequence (DNA): TGTGCCAGCAGTAGACTGGTCCAAGAGACCCAGTACTTC. It specifies CASSRLVQETQYF.